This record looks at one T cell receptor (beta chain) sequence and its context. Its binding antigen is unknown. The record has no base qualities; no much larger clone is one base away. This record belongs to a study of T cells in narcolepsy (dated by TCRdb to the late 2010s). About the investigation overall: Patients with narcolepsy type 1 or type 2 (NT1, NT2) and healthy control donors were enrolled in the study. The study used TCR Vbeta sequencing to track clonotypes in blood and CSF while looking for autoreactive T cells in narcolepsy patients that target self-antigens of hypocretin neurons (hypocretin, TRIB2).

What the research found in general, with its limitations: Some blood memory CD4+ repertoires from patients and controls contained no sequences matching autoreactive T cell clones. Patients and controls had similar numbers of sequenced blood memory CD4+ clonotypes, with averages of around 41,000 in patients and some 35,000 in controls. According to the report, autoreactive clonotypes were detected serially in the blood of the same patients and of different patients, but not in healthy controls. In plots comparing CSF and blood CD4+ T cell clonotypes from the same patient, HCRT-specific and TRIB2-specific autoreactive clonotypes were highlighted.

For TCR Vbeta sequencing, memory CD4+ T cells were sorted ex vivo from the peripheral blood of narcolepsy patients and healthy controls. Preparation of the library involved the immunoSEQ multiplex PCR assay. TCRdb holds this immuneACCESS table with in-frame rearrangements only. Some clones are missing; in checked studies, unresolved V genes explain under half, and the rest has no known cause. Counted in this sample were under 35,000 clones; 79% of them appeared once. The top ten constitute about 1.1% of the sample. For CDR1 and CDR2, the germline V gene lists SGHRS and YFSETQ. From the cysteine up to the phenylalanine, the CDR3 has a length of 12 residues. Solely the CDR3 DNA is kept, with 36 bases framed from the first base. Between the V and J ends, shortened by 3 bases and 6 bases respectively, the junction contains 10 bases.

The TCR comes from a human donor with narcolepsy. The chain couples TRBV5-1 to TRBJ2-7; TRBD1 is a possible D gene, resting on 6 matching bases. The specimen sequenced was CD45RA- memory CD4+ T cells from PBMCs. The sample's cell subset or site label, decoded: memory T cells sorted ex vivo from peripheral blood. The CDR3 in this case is CASSSTGPEQYF. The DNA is TGCGCCAGCAGCTCTACAGGGCCCGAGCAGTACTTC.